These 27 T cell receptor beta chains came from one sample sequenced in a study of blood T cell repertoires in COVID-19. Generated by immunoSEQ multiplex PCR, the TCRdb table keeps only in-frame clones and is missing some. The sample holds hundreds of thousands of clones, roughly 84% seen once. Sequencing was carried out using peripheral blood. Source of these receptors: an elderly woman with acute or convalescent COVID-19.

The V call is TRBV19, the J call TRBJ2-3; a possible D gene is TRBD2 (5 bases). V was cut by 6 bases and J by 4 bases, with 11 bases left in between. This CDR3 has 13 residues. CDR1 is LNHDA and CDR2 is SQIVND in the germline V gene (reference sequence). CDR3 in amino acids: CASSGPGADTQYF. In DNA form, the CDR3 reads TGTGCCAGTAGCGGACCCGGGGCAGATACGCAGTATTTT.

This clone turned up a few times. The CDR3 is CASSIRGGVAGELFF. In DNA, the CDR3 is TGTGCCAGTAGTATAAGGGGAGGGGTGGCCGGGGAGCTGTTTTTT. The chain combines TRBV19 with TRBJ2-2, with TRBD2 matching 7 bases. The CDR3 length is 15 residues. The germline gives CDR1 LNHDA, CDR2 SQIVND (reference sequence). V lost 2 bases, J lost 6 bases, and 6 bases stayed unmatched.

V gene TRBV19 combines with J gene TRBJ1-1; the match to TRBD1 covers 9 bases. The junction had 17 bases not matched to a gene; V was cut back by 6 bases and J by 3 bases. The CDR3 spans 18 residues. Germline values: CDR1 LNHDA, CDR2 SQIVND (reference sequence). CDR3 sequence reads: CASSRSTGGLWRDTEAFF. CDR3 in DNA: TGTGCCAGTAGCCGGTCCACAGGGGGCTTATGGAGGGACACTGAAGCTTTCTTT.

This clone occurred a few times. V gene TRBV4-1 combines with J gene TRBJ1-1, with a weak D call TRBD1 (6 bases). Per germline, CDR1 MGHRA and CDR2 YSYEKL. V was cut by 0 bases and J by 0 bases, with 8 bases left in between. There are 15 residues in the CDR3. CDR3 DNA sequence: TGCGCCAGCAGCCAAGACGGACAGCTGAACACTGAAGCTTTCTTT. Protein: CASSQDGQLNTEAFF.

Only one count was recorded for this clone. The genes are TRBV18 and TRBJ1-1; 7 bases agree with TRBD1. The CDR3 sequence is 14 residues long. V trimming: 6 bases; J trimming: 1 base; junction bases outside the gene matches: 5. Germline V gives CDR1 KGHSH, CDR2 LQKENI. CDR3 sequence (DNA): TGTGCCAGCTCTTCAGGGGGTCGGAACACTGAAGCTTTCTTT. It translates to CASSSGGRNTEAFF.

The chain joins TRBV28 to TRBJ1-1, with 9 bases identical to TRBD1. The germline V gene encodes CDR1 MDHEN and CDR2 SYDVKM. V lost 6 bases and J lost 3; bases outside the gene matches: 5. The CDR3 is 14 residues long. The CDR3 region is CASSLRQGDTEAFF. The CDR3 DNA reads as TGTGCCAGCAGCCTTAGACAGGGGGACACTGAAGCTTTCTTT.

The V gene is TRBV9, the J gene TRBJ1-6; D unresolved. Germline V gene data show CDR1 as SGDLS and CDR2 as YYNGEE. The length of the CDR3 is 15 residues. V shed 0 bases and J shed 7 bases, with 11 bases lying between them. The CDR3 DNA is TGTGCCAGCAGCGTAGCCCCCGGACTCAATTCACCCCTCCACTTT. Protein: CASSVAPGLNSPLHF. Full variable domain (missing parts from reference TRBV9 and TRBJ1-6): DSGVTQTPKHLITATGQRVTLRCSPRSGDLSVYWYQQSLDQGLQFLIQYYNGEERAKGNILERFSAQQFPDLHSELNLSSLELGDSALYFCASSVAPGLNSPLHFGNGTRLTVT.

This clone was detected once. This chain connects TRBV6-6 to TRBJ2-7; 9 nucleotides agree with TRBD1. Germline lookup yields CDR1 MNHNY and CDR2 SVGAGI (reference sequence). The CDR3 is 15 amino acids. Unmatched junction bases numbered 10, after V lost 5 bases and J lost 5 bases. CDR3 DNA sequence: TGTGCCAGCAGTCCATACAGGGGGCTGGGAGACGAGCAGTACTTC. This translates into CASSPYRGLGDEQYF.

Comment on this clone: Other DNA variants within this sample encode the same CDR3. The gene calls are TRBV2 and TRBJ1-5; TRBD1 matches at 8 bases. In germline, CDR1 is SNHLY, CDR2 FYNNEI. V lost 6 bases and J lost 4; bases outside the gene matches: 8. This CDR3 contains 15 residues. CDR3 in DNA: TGTGCCAGCAGCCCAGGACAGGGAGGTAATCAGCCCCAGCATTTT. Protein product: CASSPGQGGNQPQHF.

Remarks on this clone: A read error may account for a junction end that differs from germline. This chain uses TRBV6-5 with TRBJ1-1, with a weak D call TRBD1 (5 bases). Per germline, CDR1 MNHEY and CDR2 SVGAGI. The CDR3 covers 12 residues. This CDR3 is CASKDPGTGAFF. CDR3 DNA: TGTGCCAGCAAAGATCCGGGGACTGGAGCTTTCTTT.

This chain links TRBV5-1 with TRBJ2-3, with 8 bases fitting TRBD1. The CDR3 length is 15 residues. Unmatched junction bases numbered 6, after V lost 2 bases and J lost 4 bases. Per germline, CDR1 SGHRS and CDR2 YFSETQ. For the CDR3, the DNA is TGCGCCAGCAGCTTAGGACAGGGACCCGCAGATACGCAGTATTTT. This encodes CASSLGQGPADTQYF.

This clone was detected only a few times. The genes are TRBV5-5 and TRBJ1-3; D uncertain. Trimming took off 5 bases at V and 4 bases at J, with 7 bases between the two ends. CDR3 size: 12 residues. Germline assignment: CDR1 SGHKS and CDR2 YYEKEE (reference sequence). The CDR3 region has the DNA TGTGCCAGCAGTCAAGCGGGAAACACCATATATTTT. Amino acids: CASSQAGNTIYF.

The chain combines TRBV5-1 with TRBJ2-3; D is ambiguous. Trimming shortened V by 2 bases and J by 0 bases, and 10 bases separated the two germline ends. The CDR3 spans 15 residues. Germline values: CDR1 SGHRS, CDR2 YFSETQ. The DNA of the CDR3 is TGCGCCAGCAGCTTTCTGGGCTCTAGCACAGATACGCAGTATTTT. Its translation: CASSFLGSSTDTQYF.

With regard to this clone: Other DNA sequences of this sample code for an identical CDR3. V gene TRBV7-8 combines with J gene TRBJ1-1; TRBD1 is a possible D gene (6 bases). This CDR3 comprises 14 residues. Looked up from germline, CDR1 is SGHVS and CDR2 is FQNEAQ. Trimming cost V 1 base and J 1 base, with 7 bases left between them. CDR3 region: CASSLGTANTEAFF. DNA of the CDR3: TGTGCCAGCAGCTTAGGGACAGCGAACACTGAAGCTTTCTTT.

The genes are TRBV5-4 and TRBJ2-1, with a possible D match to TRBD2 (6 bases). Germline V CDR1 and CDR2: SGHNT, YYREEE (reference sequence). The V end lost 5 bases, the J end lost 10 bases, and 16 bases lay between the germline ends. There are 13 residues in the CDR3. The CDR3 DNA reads TGTGCCAGCAGTCCCGTGGGGGGATGGGAGCAGTTCTTC. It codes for CASSPVGGWEQFF. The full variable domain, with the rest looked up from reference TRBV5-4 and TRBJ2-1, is ETGVTQSPTHLIKTRGQQVTLRCSSQSGHNTVSWYQQALGQGPQFIFQYYREEENGRGNFPPRFSGLQFPNYSSELNVNALELDDSALYLCASSPVGGWEQFFGPGTRLTVL.

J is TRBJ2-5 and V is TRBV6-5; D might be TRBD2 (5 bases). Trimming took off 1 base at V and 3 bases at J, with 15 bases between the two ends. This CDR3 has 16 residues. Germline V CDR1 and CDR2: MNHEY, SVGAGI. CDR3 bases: TGTGCCAGCAGTTACTTGGCTAGCCTAAACAAAGAGACCCAGTACTTC. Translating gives CASSYLASLNKETQYF.

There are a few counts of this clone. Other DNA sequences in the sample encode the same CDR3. The CDR3 protein is CASSYGQGSYEQYF. CDR3 sequence (DNA): TGTGCCAGCAGTTACGGTCAGGGGTCCTACGAGCAGTACTTC. The V gene is TRBV6-2 or TRBV6-3, the J gene TRBJ2-7, with D possibly TRBD1 on 6 matching bases. The CDR3 is made up of 14 amino acids. Germline V gene sequence: CDR1 MNHEY, CDR2 SVGEGT. The germline V and J ends were trimmed by 2 bases and 1 base, with 9 bases remaining between them.

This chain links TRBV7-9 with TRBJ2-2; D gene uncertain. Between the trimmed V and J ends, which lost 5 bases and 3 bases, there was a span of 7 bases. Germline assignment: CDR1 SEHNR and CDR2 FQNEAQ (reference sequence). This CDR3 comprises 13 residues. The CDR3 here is CASSAVYTGELFF. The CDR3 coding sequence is TGTGCCAGCAGCGCAGTCTACACCGGGGAGCTGTTTTTT.

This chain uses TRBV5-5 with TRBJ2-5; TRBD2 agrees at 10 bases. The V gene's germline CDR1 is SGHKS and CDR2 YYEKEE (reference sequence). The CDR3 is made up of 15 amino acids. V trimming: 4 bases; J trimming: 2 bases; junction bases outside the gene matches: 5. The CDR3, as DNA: TGTGCCAGCAGCGCGGGACTAGCGCTACAAGAGACCCAGTACTTC. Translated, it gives CASSAGLALQETQYF.

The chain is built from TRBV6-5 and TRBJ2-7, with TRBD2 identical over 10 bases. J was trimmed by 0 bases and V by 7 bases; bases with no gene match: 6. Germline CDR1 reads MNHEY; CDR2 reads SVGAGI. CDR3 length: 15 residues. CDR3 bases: TGTGCCAGCAACGAGCGGGGGGGACCCTCCTACGAGCAGTACTTC. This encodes CASNERGGPSYEQYF.

CDR3 in DNA: TGTGCCAGCAGCTTATGTGCTCCCCTGGGCGCGCGTTGCAATCAGCCCCAGCATTTT. It specifies CASSLCAPLGARCNQPQHF. The chain links TRBV7-9 to TRBJ1-5; no reliable D call. The length of the CDR3 is 19 residues. Germline V gene data show CDR1 as SEHNR and CDR2 as FQNEAQ (reference sequence). Trimming removed 2 bases from V and 2 bases from J, with 22 bases in between.

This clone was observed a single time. The CDR3 is CAISYGQITMNTEAFF. For the CDR3, the DNA is TGTGCCATCAGCTATGGACAGATCACGATGAACACTGAAGCTTTCTTT. V usage is TRBV10-3 and J usage is TRBJ1-1; tentatively, D is TRBD1 (6 bases). The V end was cut by 6 bases, the J end by 0 bases, with 17 bases between. This CDR3 has 16 amino acids. Germline lookup yields CDR1 ENHRY and CDR2 SYGVKD.

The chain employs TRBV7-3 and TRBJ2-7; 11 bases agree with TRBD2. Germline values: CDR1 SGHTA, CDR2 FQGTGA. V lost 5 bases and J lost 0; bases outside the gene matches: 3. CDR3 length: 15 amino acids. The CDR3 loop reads CASSLSGGASYEQYF. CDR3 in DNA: TGTGCCAGCAGCCTTAGCGGGGGGGCCTCCTACGAGCAGTACTTC. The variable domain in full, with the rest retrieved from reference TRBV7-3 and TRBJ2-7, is GAGVSQTPSNKVTEKGKYVELRCDPISGHTALYWYRQSLGQGPEFLIYFQGTGAADDSGLPNDRFFAVRPEGSVSTLKIQRTERGDSAVYLCASSLSGGASYEQYFGPGTRLTVT.

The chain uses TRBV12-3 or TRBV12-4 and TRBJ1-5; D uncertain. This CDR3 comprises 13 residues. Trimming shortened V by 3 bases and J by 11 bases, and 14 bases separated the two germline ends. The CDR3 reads CASSFNTAPAQHF. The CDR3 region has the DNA TGTGCCAGCAGTTTTAATACAGCCCCGGCCCAGCATTTT.

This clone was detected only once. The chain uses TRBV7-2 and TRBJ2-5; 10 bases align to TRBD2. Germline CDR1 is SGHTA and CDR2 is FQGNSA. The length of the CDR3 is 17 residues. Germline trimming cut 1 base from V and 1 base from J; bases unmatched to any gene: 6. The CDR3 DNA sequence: TGTGCCAGCAGCTTAGTCACGGCTAGCGGGGGCCAAGAGACCCAGTACTTC. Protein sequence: CASSLVTASGGQETQYF.

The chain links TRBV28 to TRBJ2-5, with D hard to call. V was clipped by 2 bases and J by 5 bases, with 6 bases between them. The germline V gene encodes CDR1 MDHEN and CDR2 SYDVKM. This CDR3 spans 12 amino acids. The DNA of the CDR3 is TGTGCCAGCAGTTTAAGTCGGGAGACCCAGTACTTC. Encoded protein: CASSLSRETQYF.

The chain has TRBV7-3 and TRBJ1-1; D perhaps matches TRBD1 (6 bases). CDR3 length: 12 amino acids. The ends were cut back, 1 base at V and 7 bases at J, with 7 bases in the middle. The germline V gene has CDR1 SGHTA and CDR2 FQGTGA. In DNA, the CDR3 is TGTGCCAGCAGCTTAAGCAGGGGTGAAGCTTTCTTT. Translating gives CASSLSRGEAFF.